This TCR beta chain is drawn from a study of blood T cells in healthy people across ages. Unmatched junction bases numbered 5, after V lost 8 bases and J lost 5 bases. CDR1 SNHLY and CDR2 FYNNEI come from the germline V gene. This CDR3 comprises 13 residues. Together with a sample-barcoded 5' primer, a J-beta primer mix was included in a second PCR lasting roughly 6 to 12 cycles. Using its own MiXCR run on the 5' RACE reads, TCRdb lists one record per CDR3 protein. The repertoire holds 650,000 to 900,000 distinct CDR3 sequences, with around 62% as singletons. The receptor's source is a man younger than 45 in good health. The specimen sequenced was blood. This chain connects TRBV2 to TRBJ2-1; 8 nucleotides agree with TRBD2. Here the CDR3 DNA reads TGTGCCAGCCCGGGGGGGTCGGACAATGAGCAGTTCTTC. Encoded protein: CASPGGSDNEQFF. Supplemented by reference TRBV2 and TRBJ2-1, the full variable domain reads EPEVTQTPSHQVTQMGQEVILRCVPISNHLYFYWYRQILGQKVEFLVSFYNNEISEKSEIFDDQFSVERPDGSNFTLKIRSTKLEDSAMYFCASPGGSDNEQFFGPGTRLTVL.